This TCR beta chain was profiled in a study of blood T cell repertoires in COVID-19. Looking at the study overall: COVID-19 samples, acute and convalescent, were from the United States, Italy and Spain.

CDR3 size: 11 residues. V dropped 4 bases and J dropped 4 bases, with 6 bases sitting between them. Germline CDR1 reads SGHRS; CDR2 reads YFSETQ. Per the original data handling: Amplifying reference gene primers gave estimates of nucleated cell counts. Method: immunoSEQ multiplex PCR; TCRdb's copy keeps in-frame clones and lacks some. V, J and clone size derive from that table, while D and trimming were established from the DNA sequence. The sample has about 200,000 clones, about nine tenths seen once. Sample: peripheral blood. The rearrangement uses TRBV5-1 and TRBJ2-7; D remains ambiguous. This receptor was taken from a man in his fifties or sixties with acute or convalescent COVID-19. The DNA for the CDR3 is TGCGCCAGCAGCGCAGAATACGAGCAGTACTTC. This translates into CASSAEYEQYF.